The 23 T cell receptor beta chains given below trace back to one sample, sequenced in a study of shared clonotypes between healthy human individuals. The assay was immunoSEQ multiplex PCR, and TCRdb's table has in-frame clones only and misses some. This sample has roughly 2.4 million clones; 90% to 96% occur once, and the top ten carry approximately 0.13%. Sequencing was carried out using naive CD4+ T cells sorted from blood. Described subset: CD45RA+ positively selected. Every receptor here comes from a man between 18 and 35 years old in good health.

This chain links TRBV2 with TRBJ1-4, with 8 bases aligning to TRBD1. J was trimmed by 5 bases and V by 6 bases; bases with no gene match: 5. Looked up from germline, CDR1 is SNHLY and CDR2 is FYNNEI. The CDR3 loop spans 14 amino acids. Here the CDR3 reads CASRRTGPNEKLFF. The CDR3 DNA is TGTGCCAGCAGGCGGACAGGGCCAAATGAAAAACTGTTTTTT.

The rearrangement joins TRBV10-1 to TRBJ2-2; 13 nucleotides match TRBD2. Germline CDR1 reads WNHNN; CDR2 reads SYGVQD (reference sequence). This CDR3 has 16 residues. V was clipped by 5 bases and J by 4 bases; unmatched bases: 4. The DNA of the CDR3 is TGCGCCAGCAGTCTACTAGCGGGAGGGGCCACCGGGGAGCTGTTTTTT. Its translation is CASSLLAGGATGELFF.

The chain employs TRBV27 and TRBJ2-7; the match to TRBD1 covers 7 bases. With 3 bases clipped from V and 2 bases from J, the junction kept 1 base outside the gene matches. Germline V gives CDR1 MNHEY, CDR2 SMNVEV (reference sequence). CDR3 length: 13 residues. CDR3 sequence: CASSLDRTYEQYF. The CDR3 DNA reads as TGTGCCAGCAGTTTGGACAGGACCTACGAGCAGTACTTC.

V gene TRBV7-2 combines with J gene TRBJ2-1; perhaps TRBD1 as D (6 bases). The V and J ends lost 0 bases and 2 bases respectively, with 8 bases between them. CDR1 SGHTA and CDR2 FQGNSA come from the germline V gene. The CDR3 runs 15 residues. For the CDR3, the DNA is TGTGCCAGCAGCTTAGCACAGGGTACCTACAATGAGCAGTTCTTC. It yields the protein CASSLAQGTYNEQFF.

The rearrangement links TRBV9 to TRBJ2-1, with 12 bases lining up with TRBD2. Germline CDR1 and CDR2: SGDLS and YYNGEE. The V segment lost 7 bases and the J segment 3 bases; nucleotides outside the gene matches: 5. This CDR3 comprises 15 residues. CDR3 DNA: TGTGCCAGCTCCCGGACTAGCGGGAACTACAATGAGCAGTTCTTC. Protein product: CASSRTSGNYNEQFF.

This chain connects TRBV11-1 to TRBJ2-7; D perhaps matches TRBD1 (6 bases). V was trimmed by 4 bases and J by 0 bases, leaving 16 bases between them. Germline V CDR1 and CDR2: SGHAT, FQDESV (reference sequence). This CDR3 comprises 16 residues. In nucleotides, the CDR3 is TGTGCCAGCAGCTCCACAACAGGGTTAGGCTCCTACGAGCAGTACTTC. Its translation: CASSSTTGLGSYEQYF.

Written as DNA, the CDR3 is TGTGCCAGCAGCCCTGGGACAGGTAAGGGCACTGAAGCTTTCTTT. Protein: CASSPGTGKGTEAFF. This chain joins TRBV11-2 and TRBJ1-1; 8 bases align to TRBD1. V was clipped by 5 bases and J by 4 bases; unmatched bases: 9. The CDR3 runs 15 residues. CDR1 and CDR2 from the germline V gene are SGHAT and FQNNGV.

The chain has TRBV7-9 and TRBJ2-2, with 8 bases identical to TRBD1. Losses at the gene ends were 7 bases for V and 6 bases for J; bases not matched to a gene: 10. CDR3 length: 15 amino acids. From germline, CDR1 is SEHNR and CDR2 FQNEAQ (reference sequence). CDR3 DNA: TGTGCCAGCACCAGGACGACAGGGGCGGCCGGGGAGCTGTTTTTT. Protein sequence: CASTRTTGAAGELFF.

Of note for this clone: Distinct nucleotide sequences in the sample also encode this CDR3. The CDR3 loop reads CASSLQGLNTEAFF. The CDR3, as DNA: TGTGCCAGCTCACTACAGGGCCTGAACACTGAAGCTTTCTTT. The chain links TRBV18 to TRBJ1-1; the D gene is possibly TRBD1 (6 bases). V dropped 4 bases and J dropped 0 bases, with 9 bases sitting between them. From germline, CDR1 is KGHSH and CDR2 LQKENI. The CDR3 is made up of 14 amino acids. Based on the CDR3 plus reference TRBV18 and TRBJ1-1, the full variable domain is NAGVMQNPRHLVRRRGQEARLRCSPMKGHSHVYWYRQLPEEGLKFMVYLQKENIIDESGMPKERFSAEFPKEGPSILRIQQVVRGDSAAYFCASSLQGLNTEAFFGQGTRLTVV.

This clone came up once. The rearrangement joins TRBV25-1 to TRBJ1-2, with D unclear. This CDR3 contains 12 residues. V lost 11 bases and J 8 bases, leaving 18 bases between the germline ends. Germline assignment: CDR1 MGHDK and CDR2 SYGVNS. CDR3 coding DNA: TGTGCCTCAGGTGGGGATGTTTTCGGCTACACCTTC. This encodes CASGGDVFGYTF.

This clone appeared once. The V gene is TRBV5-1, the J gene TRBJ1-1; the D is unclear. V lost 4 bases to trimming and J lost 0 bases, with 10 bases between them. Germline V gives CDR1 SGHRS, CDR2 YFSETQ. This CDR3 is built from 14 residues. This CDR3 reads CASSQQEMNTEAFF. The CDR3 DNA sequence: TGCGCCAGCAGCCAACAAGAGATGAACACTGAAGCTTTCTTT.

The chain links TRBV2 to TRBJ1-1, with D possibly being TRBD1 (6 bases). The CDR3 contains 13 residues. V gave up 7 bases and J gave up 0 bases, with 9 bases separating them. Germline V gives CDR1 SNHLY, CDR2 FYNNEI. The CDR3 loop reads CASMTGMNTEAFF. The CDR3 coding sequence is TGTGCCAGCATGACAGGAATGAACACTGAAGCTTTCTTT.

About this clone: Distinct nucleotide sequences in the sample also encode this CDR3. The rearrangement uses TRBV5-1 and TRBJ2-7, with TRBD2 matching 9 bases. V trimming: 4 bases; J trimming: 1 base; junction bases outside the gene matches: 3. The CDR3 totals 14 residues. The germline gives CDR1 SGHRS, CDR2 YFSETQ. The CDR3 sequence is CASSPAGGSYEQYF. For the CDR3, the DNA is TGCGCCAGCAGCCCCGCGGGAGGGTCCTACGAGCAGTACTTC.

The chain joins TRBV11-2 to TRBJ2-4, with D possibly being TRBD1 (5 bases). This CDR3 has 15 amino acids. Germline V gives CDR1 SGHAT, CDR2 FQNNGV. V gave up 4 bases and J gave up 0 bases, with 10 bases separating them. CDR3 residues: CASSSRQLAKNIQYF. CDR3 nucleotide sequence: TGTGCCAGCAGCTCGCGACAGTTAGCCAAAAACATTCAGTACTTC. The full variable domain, with the rest looked up from reference TRBV11-2 and TRBJ2-4, is EAGVAQSPRYKIIEKRQSVAFWCNPISGHATLYWYQQILGQGPKLLIQFQNNGVVDDSQLPKDRFSAERLKGVDSTLKIQPAKLEDSAVYLCASSSRQLAKNIQYFGAGTRLSVL.

This chain links TRBV7-9 with TRBJ2-7; 8 nucleotides line up with TRBD1. Germline V gives CDR1 SEHNR, CDR2 FQNEAQ (reference sequence). This CDR3 contains 16 residues. The V and J ends lost 5 bases and 3 bases, in that order; junction bases with no gene match: 12. The CDR3 sequence is CASSHYGQGRDYEQYF. CDR3 DNA sequence: TGTGCCAGCAGCCACTACGGACAGGGTAGGGACTACGAGCAGTACTTC.

The count of this clone is one. CDR3 bases: TGTGCCAGCAGCGAGGGGAGGTCAGGGATGGGCAACACACAAGGAGATACGCAGTATTTT. Its translation is CASSEGRSGMGNTQGDTQYF. The chain links TRBV7-8 to TRBJ2-3; weak D call: TRBD2 (6 bases). The length of the CDR3 is 20 residues. V dropped 5 bases and J dropped 5 bases, with 32 bases sitting between them. Germline CDR1 reads SGHVS; CDR2 reads FQNEAQ.

The rearrangement links TRBV18 to TRBJ1-5; the match to TRBD1 covers 8 bases. Losses at the gene ends were 5 bases for V and 3 bases for J; bases not matched to a gene: 6. This CDR3 comprises 15 residues. Germline loops: CDR1 KGHSH, CDR2 LQKENI. The CDR3 spells CASSTGQGNNQPQHF. Written as DNA, the CDR3 is TGTGCCAGCTCAACTGGACAGGGCAACAATCAGCCCCAGCATTTT.

This clone was recorded once. The V and J genes are TRBV6-6 and TRBJ2-1, with 11 bases fitting TRBD1. The CDR3 covers 15 residues. V gave up 0 bases and J gave up 8 bases; unmatched junction bases: 3. The germline gives CDR1 MNHNY, CDR2 SVGAGI (reference sequence). DNA for the CDR3: TGTGCCAGCAGTTACTCGGGACAGGGGGGATATGAGCAGTTCTTC. Translation: CASSYSGQGGYEQFF.

This chain links TRBV10-3 with TRBJ2-2; D gene unclear. The CDR3 has 14 amino acids. V lost 3 bases, J lost 1 base, and 6 bases lay in between. Looked up from germline, CDR1 is ENHRY and CDR2 is SYGVKD. CDR3 nucleotide sequence: TGTGCCATCAGTGATTTTGAGAACACCGGGGAGCTGTTTTTT. Translating gives CAISDFENTGELFF.

The chain recombines TRBV9 with TRBJ2-1, with 9 bases aligning to TRBD2. Germline V gene sequence: CDR1 SGDLS, CDR2 YYNGEE. The CDR3 totals 16 residues. Losses at the gene ends were 2 bases for V and 1 base for J; bases not matched to a gene: 4. The CDR3 bases are TGTGCCAGCAGCGTTTCTAGCGGGATTTCCTACAATGAGCAGTTCTTC. It codes for CASSVSSGISYNEQFF.

The gene calls are TRBV21-1 and TRBJ1-1; the D call in the table, TRBD1, was not verified against the DNA. TRBV21-1 is annotated as a pseudogene. The CDR3 has 17 residues. This chain's CDR3 is CASSKVGRGRANTEAFF. CDR3 bases: TGTGCCAGCAGCAAAGTGGGCAGGGGTCGGGCGAACACTGAAGCTTTCTTT.

CDR3 region: CASSRDRVLTEAFF. CDR3 DNA: TGTGCCAGCAGTAGAGACAGGGTTCTCACTGAAGCTTTCTTT. The chain recombines TRBV25-1 with TRBJ1-1; TRBD1 agrees at 7 bases. Trimming at V came to 5 bases and at J to 4 bases, leaving 7 bases not matched to a gene. Germline V gene sequence: CDR1 MGHDK, CDR2 SYGVNS. The CDR3 spans 14 residues. The full variable domain, in which reference TRBV25-1 and TRBJ1-1 provide the parts outside the CDR3, is EADIYQTPRYLVIGTGKKITLECSQTMGHDKMYWYQQDPGMELHLIHYSYGVNSTEKGDLSSESTVSRIRTEHFPLTLESARPSHTSQYLCASSRDRVLTEAFFGQGTRLTVV.

The V and J genes are TRBV11-2 and TRBJ2-4; D is possibly TRBD2 (5 bases). The germline V gene has CDR1 SGHAT and CDR2 FQNNGV. The CDR3 contains 14 residues. V gave up 9 bases and J gave up 1 base, with 13 bases separating them. CDR3 protein: CASSVFPAKNIQYF. CDR3 bases: TGTGCCAGTAGCGTGTTCCCGGCCAAAAACATTCAGTACTTC.